The clone carrying this TCR beta chain has only a few counts. Its antigen is undetermined. The authors made TCR cDNA by 5'RACE template switching, adding a universal primer site and UMIs. TCRdb analysed the 5' RACE reads with MiXCR anew, one entry per CDR3 protein. This sample has 300,000 or so distinct CDR3 sequences, with roughly 8% found just once. These data belong to a study of T cells after yellow fever vaccination. Findings and limits, study-wide: Post-booster reappearance was seen for most primary-vaccination clones (around 96% CD4, around 88% CD8).

V dropped 6 bases and J dropped 4; count of bases not matched to a gene: 5. Germline CDR1 is DFQATT and CDR2 is SNEGSKA (reference sequence). This CDR3 has 12 residues. The sample was PBMCs, taken more than 35 days after the first yellow fever vaccination. The sequence was obtained from a man younger than 35 who received the YFV17D yellow fever vaccine. The chain couples TRBV20-1 to TRBJ1-1; 7 bases map to TRBD1. CDR3 DNA sequence: TGCAGTGCGAAGACAGGGTCCACTGAAGCTTTCTTT. Protein sequence: CSAKTGSTEAFF.